Listed here is a single TCR beta chain. Its specificity is not known. This record belongs to a study of identical twins. The authors used template switching to add a universal primer site and gave cDNA unique molecular identifiers. Each CDR3 protein gets one entry after TCRdb re-called the 5' RACE reads with MiXCR. The table lists 500,000 or so distinct CDR3 sequences, more than 13% of them singletons. Study-wide points: Cross-sectional statistics underpinned the conclusions; the same donors were not followed.

The data also belong to a second study, concerning yellow fever vaccine responses in identical twins.

This receptor was identified in a woman younger than 35 in good health. Material for sequencing was CD4+ T cells sorted from blood.

Here the CDR3 DNA reads TGTGCCAGCAGCAAAGGGAACAGGCTCTTTATCTACGAGCAGTACTTC. Translated, it gives CASSKGNRLFIYEQYF. The V gene is TRBV21-1, the J gene TRBJ2-7; TRBD1 was called by the table and not checked on the DNA. TRBV21-1 is reported as a pseudogene. This CDR3 comprises 16 residues.